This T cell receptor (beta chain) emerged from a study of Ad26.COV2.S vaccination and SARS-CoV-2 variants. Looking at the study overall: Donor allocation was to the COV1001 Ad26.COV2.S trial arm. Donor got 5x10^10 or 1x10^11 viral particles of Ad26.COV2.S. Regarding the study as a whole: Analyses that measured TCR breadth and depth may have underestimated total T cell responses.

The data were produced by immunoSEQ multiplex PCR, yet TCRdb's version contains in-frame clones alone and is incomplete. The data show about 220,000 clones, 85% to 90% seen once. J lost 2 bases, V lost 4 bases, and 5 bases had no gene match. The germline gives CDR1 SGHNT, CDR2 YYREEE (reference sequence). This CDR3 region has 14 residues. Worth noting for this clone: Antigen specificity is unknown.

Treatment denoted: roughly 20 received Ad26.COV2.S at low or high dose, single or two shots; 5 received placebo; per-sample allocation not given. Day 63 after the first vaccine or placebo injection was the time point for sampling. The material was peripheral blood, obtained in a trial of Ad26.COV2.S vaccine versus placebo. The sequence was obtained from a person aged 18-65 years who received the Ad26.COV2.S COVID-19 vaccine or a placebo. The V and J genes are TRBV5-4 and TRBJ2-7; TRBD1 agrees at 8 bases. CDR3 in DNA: TGTGCCAGCAGCCCACAACAGGGGGCCTACGAGCAGTACTTC. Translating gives CASSPQQGAYEQYF.